Listed here is a single T cell receptor (beta chain). No antigen is known for it. The sample holds other DNA sequences that translate to the same CDR3. Method: immunoSEQ multiplex PCR; TCRdb's copy keeps in-frame clones and lacks some. The sample contains about 140,000 clones, roughly nine tenths of which appear only once. This specimen belongs to a study of T cell responses to AZD1222 COVID-19 vaccine. Overall study results and limits: Most donors were white British, females outnumbered males, and clonal diversity was possibly underestimated.

The CDR3 totals 12 residues. Trimming shortened V by 2 bases and J by 5 bases, and 8 bases separated the two germline ends. Germline CDR1 SGDLS, CDR2 YYNGEE. Sequenced material: peripheral blood, taken on day 0 of AZD1222 vaccination. This TCR was recovered from an adult in good health. The rearrangement joins TRBV9 to TRBJ2-7; perhaps TRBD2 as D (6 bases). CDR3 in amino acids: CASSVGGDEQYF. The CDR3 region has the DNA TGTGCCAGCAGCGTTGGAGGGGACGAGCAGTACTTC. Complete variable domain (other parts from reference TRBV9 and TRBJ2-7): DSGVTQTPKHLITATGQRVTLRCSPRSGDLSVYWYQQSLDQGLQFLIQYYNGEERAKGNILERFSAQQFPDLHSELNLSSLELGDSALYFCASSVGGDEQYFGPGTRLTVT.